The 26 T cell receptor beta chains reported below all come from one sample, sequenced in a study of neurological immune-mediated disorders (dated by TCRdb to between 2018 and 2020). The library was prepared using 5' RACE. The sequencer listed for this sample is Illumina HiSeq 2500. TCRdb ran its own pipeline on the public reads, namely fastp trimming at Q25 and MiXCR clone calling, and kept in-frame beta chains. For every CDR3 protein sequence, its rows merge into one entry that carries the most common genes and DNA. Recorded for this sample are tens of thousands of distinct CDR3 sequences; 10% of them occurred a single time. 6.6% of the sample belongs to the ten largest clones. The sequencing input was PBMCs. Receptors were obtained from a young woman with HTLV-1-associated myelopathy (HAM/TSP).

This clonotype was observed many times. The CDR3 DNA follows: TGCGCCAGCAGCCCCAGGACAGGGGGCGCCTATGGCTACACCTTC. It is translated as CASSPRTGGAYGYTF. V is TRBV5-1 and J is TRBJ1-2; 11 bases align to TRBD1. This CDR3 contains 15 residues. With V trimmed by 4 bases and J by 4 bases, 6 bases remained unmatched. Germline V gene lookup returns CDR1 SGHRS and CDR2 YFSETQ.

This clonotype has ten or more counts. The CDR3 nucleotides read TGCAGCCACGGTGGACTAATGAACACTGAAGCTTTCTTT. Encoded protein: CSHGGLMNTEAFF. The genes are TRBV29-1 and TRBJ1-1; D call uncertain. The CDR3 is 13 residues long. Germline V lookup: CDR1 SQVTM, CDR2 ANQGSEA. V dropped 8 bases and J dropped 0 bases, with 13 bases sitting between them.

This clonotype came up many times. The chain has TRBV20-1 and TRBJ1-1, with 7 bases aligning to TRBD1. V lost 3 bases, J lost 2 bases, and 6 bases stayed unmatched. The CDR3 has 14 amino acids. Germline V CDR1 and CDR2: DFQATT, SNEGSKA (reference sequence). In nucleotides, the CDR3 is TGCAGTGCTAGGCCGGGACAGACAAACACTGAAGCTTTCTTT. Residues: CSARPGQTNTEAFF.

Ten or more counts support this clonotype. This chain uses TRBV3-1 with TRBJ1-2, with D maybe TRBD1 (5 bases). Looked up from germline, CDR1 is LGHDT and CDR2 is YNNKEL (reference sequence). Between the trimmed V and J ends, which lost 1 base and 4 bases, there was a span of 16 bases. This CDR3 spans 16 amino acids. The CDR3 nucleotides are TGTGCCAGCAGCCAAGGGCAACTCGGGGGTAGCTATGGCTACACCTTC. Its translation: CASSQGQLGGSYGYTF. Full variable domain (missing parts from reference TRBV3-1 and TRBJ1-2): DTAVSQTPKYLVTQMGNDKSIKCEQNLGHDTMYWYKQDSKKFLKIMFSYNNKELIINETVPNRFSPKSPDKAHLNLHINSLELGDSAVYFCASSQGQLGGSYGYTFGSGTRLTVV.

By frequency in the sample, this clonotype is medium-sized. CDR3: CSARDLSVGFNQPQHF. CDR3 coding DNA: TGCAGTGCTAGAGATCTTTCAGTCGGATTCAATCAGCCCCAGCATTTT. This chain joins TRBV20-1 and TRBJ1-5, with D unclear. The germline gives CDR1 DFQATT, CDR2 SNEGSKA (reference sequence). Between the trimmed V and J ends, which lost 0 bases and 3 bases, there was a span of 15 bases. The CDR3 spans 16 residues.

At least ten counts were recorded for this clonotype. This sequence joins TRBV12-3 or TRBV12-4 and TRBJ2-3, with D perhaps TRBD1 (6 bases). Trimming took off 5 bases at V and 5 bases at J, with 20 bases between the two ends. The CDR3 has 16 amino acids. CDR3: CASSRSGTKTKDTQYF. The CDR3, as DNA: TGTGCCAGCAGTCGGTCCGGGACAAAGACTAAAGATACGCAGTATTTT.

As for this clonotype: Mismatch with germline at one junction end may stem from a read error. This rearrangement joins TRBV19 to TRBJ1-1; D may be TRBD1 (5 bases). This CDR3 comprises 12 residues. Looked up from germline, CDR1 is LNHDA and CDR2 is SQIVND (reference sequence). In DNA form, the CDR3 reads TGTGCCAGTAGTATCGGGGGATCTGAAGCTTTATTC. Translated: CASSIGGSEALF.

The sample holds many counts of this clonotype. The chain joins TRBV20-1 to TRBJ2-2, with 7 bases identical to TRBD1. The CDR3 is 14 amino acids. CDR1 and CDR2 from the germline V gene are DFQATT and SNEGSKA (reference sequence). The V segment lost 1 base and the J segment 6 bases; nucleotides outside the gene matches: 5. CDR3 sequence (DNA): TGCAGTGCTAGAGCTACAGGGGTCCCCGGGGAGCTGTTTTTT. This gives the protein CSARATGVPGELFF.

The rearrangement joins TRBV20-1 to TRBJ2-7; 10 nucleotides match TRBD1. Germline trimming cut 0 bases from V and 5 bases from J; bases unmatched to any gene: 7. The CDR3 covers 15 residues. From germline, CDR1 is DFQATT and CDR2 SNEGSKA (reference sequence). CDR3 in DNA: TGCAGTGCTAGAGACCGGGACAGGGGTTTCCACGAGCAGTACTTC. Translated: CSARDRDRGFHEQYF.

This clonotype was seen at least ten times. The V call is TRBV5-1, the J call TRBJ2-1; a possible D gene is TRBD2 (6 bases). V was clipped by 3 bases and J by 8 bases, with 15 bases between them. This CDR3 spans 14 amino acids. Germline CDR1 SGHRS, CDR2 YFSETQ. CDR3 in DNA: TGCGCCAGCAGCTCCTTGAGCGGGCATCATGAGCAGTTCTTC. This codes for CASSSLSGHHEQFF. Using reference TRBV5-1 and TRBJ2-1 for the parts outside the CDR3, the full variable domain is KAGVTQTPRYLIKTRGQQVTLSCSPISGHRSVSWYQQTPGQGLQFLFEYFSETQRNKGNFPGRFSGRQFSNSRSEMNVSTLELGDSALYLCASSSLSGHHEQFFGPGTRLTVL.

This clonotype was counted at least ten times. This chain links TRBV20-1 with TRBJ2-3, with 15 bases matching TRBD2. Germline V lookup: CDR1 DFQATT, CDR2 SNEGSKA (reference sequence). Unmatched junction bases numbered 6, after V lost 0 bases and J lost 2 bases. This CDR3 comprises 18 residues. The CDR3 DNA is TGCAGTGCTAGAGACTGGGGACTAGCGGGGGGAAACACAGATACGCAGTATTTT. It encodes CSARDWGLAGGNTDTQYF.

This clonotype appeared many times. This CDR3 is CASSQGAGNTIYF. Here the CDR3 DNA reads TGTGCCAGCAGCCAAGGTGCTGGAAACACCATATATTTT. The chain links TRBV3-1 to TRBJ1-3, with D uncertain. This CDR3 is built from 13 residues. Germline assignment: CDR1 LGHDT and CDR2 YNNKEL (reference sequence). V was cut by 1 base and J by 2 bases, with 3 bases left in between.

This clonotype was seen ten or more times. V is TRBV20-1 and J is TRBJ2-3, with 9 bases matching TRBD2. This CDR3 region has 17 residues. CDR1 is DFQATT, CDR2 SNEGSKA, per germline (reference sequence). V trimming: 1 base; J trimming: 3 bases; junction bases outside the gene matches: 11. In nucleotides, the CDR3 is TGCAGTGCTAGAGTGGCGGGGGGGCAGGAGCGGACAGATACGCAGTATTTT. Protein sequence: CSARVAGGQERTDTQYF.

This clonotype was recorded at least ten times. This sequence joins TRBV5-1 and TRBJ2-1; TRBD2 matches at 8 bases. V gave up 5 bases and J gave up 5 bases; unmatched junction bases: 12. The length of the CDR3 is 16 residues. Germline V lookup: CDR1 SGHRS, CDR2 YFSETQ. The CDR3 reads CASRRGGGTPNNEQFF. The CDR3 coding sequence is TGCGCCAGCAGAAGAGGCGGGGGGACACCTAACAATGAGCAGTTCTTC.

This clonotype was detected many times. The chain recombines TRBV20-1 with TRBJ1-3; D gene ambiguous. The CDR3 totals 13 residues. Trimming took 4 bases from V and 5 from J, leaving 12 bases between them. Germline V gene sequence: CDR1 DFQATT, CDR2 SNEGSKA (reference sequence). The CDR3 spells CSATRGSRNTIYF. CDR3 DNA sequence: TGCAGTGCTACACGGGGTTCTAGAAACACCATATATTTT.

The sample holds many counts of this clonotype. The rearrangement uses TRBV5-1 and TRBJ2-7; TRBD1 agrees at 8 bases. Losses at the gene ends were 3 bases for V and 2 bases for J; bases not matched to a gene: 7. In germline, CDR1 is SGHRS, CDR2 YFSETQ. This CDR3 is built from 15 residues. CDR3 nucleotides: TGCGCCAGCAGCTATTCACGGACAGGGACCTACGAGCAGTACTTC. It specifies CASSYSRTGTYEQYF.

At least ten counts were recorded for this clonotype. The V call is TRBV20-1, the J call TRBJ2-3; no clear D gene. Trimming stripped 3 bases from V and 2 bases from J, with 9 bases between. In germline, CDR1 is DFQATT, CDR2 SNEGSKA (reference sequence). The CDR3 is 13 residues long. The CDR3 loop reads CSASGVITDTQYF. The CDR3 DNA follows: TGCAGTGCTAGCGGCGTAATCACAGATACGCAGTATTTT.

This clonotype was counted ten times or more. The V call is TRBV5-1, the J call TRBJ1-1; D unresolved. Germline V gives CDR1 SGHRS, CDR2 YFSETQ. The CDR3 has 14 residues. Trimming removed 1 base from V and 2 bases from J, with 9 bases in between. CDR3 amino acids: CASSLPAGNTEAFF. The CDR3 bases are TGCGCCAGCAGCTTGCCGGCGGGAAACACTGAAGCTTTCTTT. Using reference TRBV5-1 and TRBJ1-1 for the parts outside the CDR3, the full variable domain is KAGVTQTPRYLIKTRGQQVTLSCSPISGHRSVSWYQQTPGQGLQFLFEYFSETQRNKGNFPGRFSGRQFSNSRSEMNVSTLELGDSALYLCASSLPAGNTEAFFGQGTRLTVV.

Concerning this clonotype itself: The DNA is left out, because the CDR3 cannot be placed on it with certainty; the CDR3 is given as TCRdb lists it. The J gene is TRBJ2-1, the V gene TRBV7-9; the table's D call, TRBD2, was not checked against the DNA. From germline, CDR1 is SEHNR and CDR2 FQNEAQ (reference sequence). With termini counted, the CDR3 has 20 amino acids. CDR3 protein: CASSFYICSARFEFDNEQFF.

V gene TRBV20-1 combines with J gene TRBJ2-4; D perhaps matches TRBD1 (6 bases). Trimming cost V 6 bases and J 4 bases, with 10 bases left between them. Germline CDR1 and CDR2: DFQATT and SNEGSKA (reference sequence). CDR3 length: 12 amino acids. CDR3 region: CSARDIKNIQYF. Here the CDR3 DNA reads TGCAGTGCGAGGGACATAAAAAACATTCAGTACTTC.

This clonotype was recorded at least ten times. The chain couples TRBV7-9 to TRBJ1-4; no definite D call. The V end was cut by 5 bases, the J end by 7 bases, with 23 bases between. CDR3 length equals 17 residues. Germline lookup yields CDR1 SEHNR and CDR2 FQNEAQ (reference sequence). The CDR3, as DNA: TGTGCCAGCAGCCAAGGCTATAGGCTTTTGGAGGGTGAAAAACTGTTTTTT. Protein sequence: CASSQGYRLLEGEKLFF.

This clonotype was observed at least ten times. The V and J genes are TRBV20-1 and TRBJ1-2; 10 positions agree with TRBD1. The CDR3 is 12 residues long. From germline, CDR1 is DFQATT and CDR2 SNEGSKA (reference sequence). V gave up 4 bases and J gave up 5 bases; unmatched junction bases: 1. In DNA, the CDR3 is TGCAGTGCTAAGGGACAGGGGTATGGCTACACCTTC. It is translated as CSAKGQGYGYTF.

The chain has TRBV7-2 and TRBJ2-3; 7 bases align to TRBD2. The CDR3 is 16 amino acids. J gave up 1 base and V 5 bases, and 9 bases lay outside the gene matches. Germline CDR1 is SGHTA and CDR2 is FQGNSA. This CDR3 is CASSALGSGGTDTQYF. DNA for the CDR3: TGTGCCAGCAGCGCGTTGGGGAGCGGGGGCACAGATACGCAGTATTTT.

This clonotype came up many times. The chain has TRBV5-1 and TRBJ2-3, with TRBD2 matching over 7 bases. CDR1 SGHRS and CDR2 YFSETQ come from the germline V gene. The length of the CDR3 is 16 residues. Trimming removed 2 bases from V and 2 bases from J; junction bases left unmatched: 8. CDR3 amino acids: CASSFTSGEVTDTQYF. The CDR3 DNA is TGCGCCAGCAGCTTTACAAGCGGGGAGGTCACAGATACGCAGTATTTT.

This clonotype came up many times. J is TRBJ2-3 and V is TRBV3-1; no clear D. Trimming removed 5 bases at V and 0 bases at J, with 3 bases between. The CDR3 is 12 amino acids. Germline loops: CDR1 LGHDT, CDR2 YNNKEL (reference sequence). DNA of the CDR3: TGTGCCAGCAGCACAAGCACAGATACGCAGTATTTT. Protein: CASSTSTDTQYF.

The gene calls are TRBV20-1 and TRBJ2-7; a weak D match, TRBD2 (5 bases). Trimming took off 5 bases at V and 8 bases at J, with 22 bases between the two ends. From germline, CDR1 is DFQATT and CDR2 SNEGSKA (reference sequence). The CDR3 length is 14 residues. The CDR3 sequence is CSAGVAGGSDKQYF. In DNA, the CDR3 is TGCAGTGCTGGGGTGGCGGGTGGATCGGATAAGCAGTACTTC.